This T cell receptor (beta chain) is drawn from a study of T cells in Graves' hyperthyroidism and ophthalmopathy. Diagnosis of hyperthyroidism was new in patients aged 18 to 65, and its duration was under 2 months. The study excluded patients with uncontrolled infection, other autoimmune disease, pregnancy or lactation. General observations from the study: Ophthalmopathy was identified by the model a median around 6.9 months ahead of onset.

As regards this clonotype: Its antigen is not identified.

TCR beta CDR3 regions were amplified from RNA transcripts. Using the HTBI primer set, a first-round RT-PCR was run on the TCR CDR3. TCRdb fed the multiplex PCR reads into MiXCR, producing one record per CDR3 protein. The table lists almost 600,000 distinct CDR3 sequences, about half of them singletons. Germline-derived CDR1 and CDR2 are DFQATT and SNEGSKA (reference sequence). The V gene lost 6 bases and the J gene lost 12 bases, with 17 bases spanning the gap. The CDR3 has 11 residues. The material sequenced was peripheral blood or thyroid tissue (not recorded which). The sequence was collected from a woman in her late teens or twenties with Graves' hyperthyroidism. The chain uses TRBV20-1 and TRBJ1-2; tentatively, D is TRBD1 (5 bases). In DNA form, the CDR3 reads TGCAGTGCCCCGGGGCCGTCTGGAAACACCTTC. It yields the protein CSAPGPSGNTF.